Presented here are 4 T cell receptor beta chains from one specimen sequenced in a study of blood T cell repertoires in COVID-19. The method was immunoSEQ multiplex PCR; TCRdb's version includes in-frame clones alone and lacks a portion of them. The sample includes a few hundred thousand clones, around 90% of them seen just once. The sequencing input was peripheral blood. These receptors came from a man aged 55 to 70 with acute or convalescent COVID-19.

This clone was observed a few times. This chain uses TRBV4-2 with TRBJ2-7; TRBD1 aligns across 11 bases. Trimming cost V 2 bases and J 4 bases; bases outside gene matches: 4. The CDR3 spans 15 residues. In germline, CDR1 is LGHNA, CDR2 YNFKEQ. The CDR3, as DNA: TGTGCCAGCAGCCAACCCGGGACAGGGGGGTACGAGCAGTACTTC. Its translation: CASSQPGTGGYEQYF.

The gene calls are TRBV7-9 and TRBJ2-7; D not certain. Germline V gene lookup returns CDR1 SEHNR and CDR2 FQNEAQ (reference sequence). V lost 0 bases, J lost 5 bases, and 11 bases lay in between. The CDR3 runs to 14 residues. In nucleotides, the CDR3 is TGTGCCAGCAGCTTAGCGCCTAGAGCCCACGAGCAGTACTTC. This codes for CASSLAPRAHEQYF.

The V and J genes are TRBV9 and TRBJ2-5, with 9 bases matching TRBD2. The germline V gene encodes CDR1 SGDLS and CDR2 YYNGEE. V shed 4 bases, J shed 2 bases, and the junction held 15 bases outside the gene matches. The CDR3 contains 18 residues. The CDR3 sequence: CASSPEASGDYLQETQYF. The CDR3 DNA reads as TGTGCCAGCAGCCCAGAGGCTAGCGGGGACTACCTACAAGAGACCCAGTACTTC.

The chain is built from TRBV19 and TRBJ1-2; TRBD1 agrees at 7 bases. Trimming removed 3 bases from V and 6 bases from J; junction bases left unmatched: 7. CDR3 length: 14 residues. The germline CDR1 and CDR2 sequences are LNHDA and SQIVND (reference sequence). The CDR3 DNA reads TGTGCCAGTAGTATCCCCACAGGGGCCGATGGCTACACCTTC. Amino acids: CASSIPTGADGYTF. Looking up the rest from reference TRBV19 and TRBJ1-2 gives the full variable domain: DGGITQSPKYLFRKEGQNVTLSCEQNLNHDAMYWYRQDPGQGLRLIYYSQIVNDFQKGDIAEGYSVSREKKESFPLTVTSAQKNPTAFYLCASSIPTGADGYTFGSGTRLTVV.